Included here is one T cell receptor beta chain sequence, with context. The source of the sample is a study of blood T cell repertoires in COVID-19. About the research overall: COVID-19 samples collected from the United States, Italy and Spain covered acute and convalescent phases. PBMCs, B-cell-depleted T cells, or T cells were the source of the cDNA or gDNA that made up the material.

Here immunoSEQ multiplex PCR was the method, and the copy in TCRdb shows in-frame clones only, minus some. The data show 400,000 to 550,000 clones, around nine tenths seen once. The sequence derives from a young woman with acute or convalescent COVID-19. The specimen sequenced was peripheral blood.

The CDR3 loop reads CATSEESRHTQYF. CDR3 DNA: TGTGCCACCAGTGAAGAGTCCCGTCATACGCAGTATTTT. This chain uses TRBV24-1 with TRBJ2-3, with D hard to call. This CDR3 is built from 13 residues. Germline CDR1 and CDR2: KGHDR and SFDVKD. V shed 4 bases and J shed 7 bases, with 11 bases lying between them.